A selection of T cell receptor beta chains follows, all from one sample in a study of beta chain features in type 1 diabetes. TCRdb keeps only in-frame clones here, not all; method: immunoSEQ multiplex PCR. The data contain roughly 14,000 clones, approximately 68% of them seen just once; the ten biggest clones take up around 2.5%. Sequences were obtained from Tregs from blood. These receptor sequences come from a man younger than 40 with type 1 diabetes. Both conserved end residues are part of each CDR3. A D gene is named only where the DNA matches it firmly. A row's size may be missing; if present it is once, few, many or a size class.

J: TRBJ2-7
V: TRBV29-1
size: once
D: TRBD1
DNA: TGCAGCGCCGACGACAGGGCGAAGCAGTACTTC
CDR3: CSADDRAKQYF

J: TRBJ2-6
V: TRBV27
size: .
D: .
DNA: TGTGCCAGCAGTTTAATCGGCTCTGGGGCCAACGTCCTGACTTTC
CDR3: CASSLIGSGANVLTF

J: TRBJ2-5
V: TRBV11-2
size: .
D: TRBD2
DNA: TGTGCCAGCAGCCCGGGCCGGGCTAGCGGGTACCAAGAGACCCAGTACTTC
CDR3: CASSPGRASGYQETQYF

J: TRBJ2-5
V: TRBV5-1
size: .
D: TRBD1
DNA: TGCGCCAGCAGCCTGTCAGACAGGGGGCTGGGAGAGACCCAGTACTTC
CDR3: CASSLSDRGLGETQYF

J: TRBJ1-6
V: TRBV6-5
size: .
D: TRBD1
DNA: TGTGCCAGCAGTCGCCCACCGGGACAGGGACCCCTCCACTTT
CDR3: CASSRPPGQGPLHF

J: TRBJ2-7
V: TRBV11-2
size: .
D: TRBD2
DNA: TGTGCCAGCAGCCCTAGCGGGACTTCCTACGAGCAGTACTTC
CDR3: CASSPSGTSYEQYF

J: TRBJ2-2
V: TRBV5-4
size: .
D: .
DNA: TGTGCCAGCAGCCACGGGAAAGCCGGGGAGCTGTTTTTT
CDR3: CASSHGKAGELFF

J: TRBJ2-1
V: TRBV6-5
size: .
D: TRBD2
DNA: TGTGCCAGCAGTGAAGGGTCGAGCGGGAATGTGCAGTTCTTC
CDR3: CASSEGSSGNVQFF

J: TRBJ1-2
V: TRBV14
size: .
D: .
DNA: TGTGCCAGCAGTCGCACACGTAACTATGGCTACACCTTC
CDR3: CASSRTRNYGYTF

J: TRBJ1-1
V: TRBV10-2
size: .
D: .
DNA: TGCGCCAGCAGAGGTGGGGGGGGAAGTGGCCTTGCAGCTTTCTTT
CDR3: CASRGGGGSGLAAFF

J: TRBJ2-7
V: TRBV4-1
size: .
D: .
DNA: TGCGCCAGCAGCCCCTCCCCCGGCGGGGCCTTCTACGAGCAGTACTTC
CDR3: CASSPSPGGAFYEQYF

J: TRBJ1-5
V: TRBV28
size: .
D: TRBD1
DNA: TGTGCCAGCAGTTTACTTCGGACAGGGTATGGTCAGCCCCAGCATTTT
CDR3: CASSLLRTGYGQPQHF

J: TRBJ2-1
V: TRBV9
size: .
D: TRBD2
DNA: TGTGCCAGCAGCGTTACTAGCGGGAGAGGCCAGGAGCAGTTCTTC
CDR3: CASSVTSGRGQEQFF

J: TRBJ1-1
V: TRBV6-6
size: once
D: .
DNA: TGTGCCAGCATCCTTGGGGGGGGCACTGAAGCTTTCTTT
CDR3: CASILGGGTEAFF

J: TRBJ2-3
V: TRBV19
size: .
D: TRBD2
DNA: TGTGCCAGTAGTCCCCCACGACTAGCGGGAGTACCAGATACGCAGTATTTT
CDR3: CASSPPRLAGVPDTQYF

J: TRBJ2-5
V: TRBV7-7
size: .
D: TRBD2
DNA: TGTGCCAGCAGCTTCGGGACTAACAAAGAGACCCAGTACTTC
CDR3: CASSFGTNKETQYF

J: TRBJ2-3
V: TRBV5-4
size: .
D: .
DNA: TGTGCCAGCAGCCGGCTGGGCTCCTCAAGCACAGATACGCAGTATTTT
CDR3: CASSRLGSSSTDTQYF

J: TRBJ1-2
V: TRBV4-2
size: .
D: .
DNA: TGTGCCAGCAGCCAAGATACGGGTGGGTATGGCTACACCTTC
CDR3: CASSQDTGGYGYTF

J: TRBJ2-5
V: TRBV7-9
size: few
D: .
DNA: TGTGCCAGCAGCTTTGACGAGGGGACCCAGTACTTC
CDR3: CASSFDEGTQYF

J: TRBJ1-1
V: TRBV5-1
size: .
D: TRBD1
DNA: TGCGCCAGCAGCCTGCAGGGGGGTTTCACTGAAGCTTTCTTT
CDR3: CASSLQGGFTEAFF

J: TRBJ2-2
V: TRBV27
size: .
D: .
DNA: TGTGCCAGCAGTTTATTCAGGTCCGGGGAGCTGTTTTTT
CDR3: CASSLFRSGELFF

J: TRBJ2-7
V: TRBV7-2
size: once
D: TRBD2
DNA: TGTGCCAGCAGCTTACTAGCGGGGACCTACGAGCAGTACTTC
CDR3: CASSLLAGTYEQYF

J: TRBJ2-5
V: TRBV7-2
size: .
D: .
DNA: TGTGCCAGCAGCTTAAGGGGCCGGAGAGAAGAGACCCAGTACTTC
CDR3: CASSLRGRREETQYF

J: TRBJ2-1
V: TRBV5-4
size: .
D: TRBD2
DNA: TGTGCCAGCAGCTTTAGCGGGAGCTCCTACAATGAGCAGTTCTTC
CDR3: CASSFSGSSYNEQFF

J: TRBJ2-5
V: TRBV27
size: .
D: .
DNA: TGTGCCAGCAGTCCGCAGGGGGAGACCCAGTACTTC
CDR3: CASSPQGETQYF

J: TRBJ1-4
V: TRBV7-2
size: .
D: TRBD1
DNA: TGTGCCAGCAGCTTATCGACGTTGACAGGGGGTCCTAATGAAAAACTGTTTTTT
CDR3: CASSLSTLTGGPNEKLFF

J: TRBJ2-2
V: TRBV10-1
size: once
D: .
DNA: TGCGCCAGCAGTGAAGCGCGCGGGAACACCGGGGAGCTGTTTTTT
CDR3: CASSEARGNTGELFF

J: TRBJ2-1
V: TRBV5-1
size: .
D: .
DNA: TGCGCCAGCTCCGGAGTTCCCTACAATGAGCAGTTCTTC
CDR3: CASSGVPYNEQFF

J: TRBJ2-3
V: TRBV6-6
size: .
D: TRBD2
DNA: TGTGCCAGCAGTTACTCGAGGCTAGCGGGAGCAGATACGCAGTATTTT
CDR3: CASSYSRLAGADTQYF

J: TRBJ1-1
V: TRBV6-5
size: .
D: .
DNA: TGTGCCAGCCTAGTACAAGGGAGCACTGAAGCTTTCTTT
CDR3: CASLVQGSTEAFF

J: TRBJ2-2
V: TRBV5-1
size: .
D: .
DNA: TGCGCCAGCGGACAGGGAGGGACCGGGGAGCTGTTTTTT
CDR3: CASGQGGTGELFF

J: TRBJ2-1
V: TRBV10-3
size: once
D: .
DNA: TGTGCCATTTCCCAACAGGGCAATGAGCAGTTCTTC
CDR3: CAISQQGNEQFF

J: TRBJ2-7
V: TRBV4-2
size: .
D: TRBD2
DNA: TGTGCCAGCAGCCGGGAGGGGTATGGCGGGGCCAGCTCCTACGAGCAGTACTTC
CDR3: CASSREGYGGASSYEQYF

J: TRBJ2-5
V: TRBV6-1
size: .
D: .
DNA: TGTGCCAGCAGTGAAGCGCGAATAGCGGTTATCCAAGAGACCCAGTACTTC
CDR3: CASSEARIAVIQETQYF

J: TRBJ2-1
V: TRBV11-2
size: .
D: .
DNA: TGTGCCAGCAGTTTCACAGGGATCAATGAGCAGTTCTTC
CDR3: CASSFTGINEQFF

J: TRBJ2-1
V: TRBV5-6
size: few
D: TRBD1
DNA: TGTGCCAGCAGCTTTGGGACAGGCTCCTACAATGAGCAGTTCTTC
CDR3: CASSFGTGSYNEQFF

J: TRBJ2-3
V: TRBV6-6
size: once
D: .
DNA: TGTGCCAGCAGTGGGATCAGGGGCACAGATACGCAGTATTTT
CDR3: CASSGIRGTDTQYF

J: TRBJ2-2
V: TRBV7-2
size: once
D: .
DNA: TGTGCCAGCAGCTTAGCGCGGCAGTCTGGCGGGGAGCTGTTTTTT
CDR3: CASSLARQSGGELFF

J: TRBJ2-1
V: TRBV2
size: few
D: TRBD2
DNA: TGTGCCAGCAGTAGCGGGAGGGGAAATGAGCAGTTCTTC
CDR3: CASSSGRGNEQFF

J: TRBJ1-2
V: TRBV13
size: .
D: TRBD1
DNA: TGTGCCAGCAGCCCCGGGACAGGGGCCTCTGAGTATGGCTACACCTTC
CDR3: CASSPGTGASEYGYTF

J: TRBJ1-2
V: TRBV30
size: .
D: .
DNA: TGTGCGTCGGCCGGGGAATTCGGAGGCTACACCTTC
CDR3: CASAGEFGGYTF

J: TRBJ2-7
V: TRBV4-1
size: .
D: .
DNA: TGCGCCAGCAGCCCCTCCCCCGGCGGGGCCTTCTACGAGCAGTACTTC
CDR3: CASSPSPGGAFYEQYF